One and the same sample provided the 10 T cell receptor beta chains below, sequenced in a study of Graves' ophthalmopathy and Graves' hyperthyroidism. RNA transcripts provided the template for amplifying TCR beta CDR3 regions. The library came from an HTBI-primed first-round RT-PCR and a second-round multiplex PCR. Via MiXCR, TCRdb re-called the multiplex PCR reads, giving one row per CDR3 protein. Found here are 350,000 to 450,000 distinct CDR3 sequences, approximately 20% of them singletons; the top ten hold 1.6%. The material sequenced was peripheral blood. These receptors were taken from a woman aged 18-30 years with Graves' ophthalmopathy.

This clonotype was seen repeatedly, ten times or more. The chain recombines TRBV12-3 or TRBV12-4 with TRBJ2-2, with D perhaps being TRBD1 or TRBD2 (6 bases each). The CDR3 covers 14 residues. The germline V and J ends were trimmed by 6 bases and 5 bases, with 13 bases remaining between them. The chain's CDR3 is CASRDGGLTGELFF. The CDR3 DNA sequence: TGTGCCAGCAGAGATGGGGGGCTAACCGGGGAGCTGTTTTTT.

This clonotype occurred many times. A read error is possible here, since a much larger clone lies one base away. The chain links TRBV20-1 to TRBJ2-7, with TRBD1 identical over 8 bases. This CDR3 has 12 amino acids. Germline CDR1 reads DFQATT; CDR2 reads SNEGSKA (reference sequence). Here the CDR3 reads CSARTGTYELYF. The CDR3 region has the DNA TGCAGTGCTCGGACAGGGACCTACGAGCTGTACTTC.

V gene TRBV20-1 combines with J gene TRBJ1-1; 10 bases fit TRBD1. The CDR3 has 14 residues. Germline V gene data show CDR1 as DFQATT and CDR2 as SNEGSKA (reference sequence). V lost 6 bases, J lost 3 bases, and 7 bases stayed unmatched. CDR3: CSAPGTGDDTEAFF. As DNA, the CDR3 is TGCAGTGCCCCCGGGACAGGGGACGACACTGAAGCTTTCTTT.

In this sample, this clonotype turned up many times. The V gene is TRBV13, the J gene TRBJ2-7; 7 bases line up with TRBD2. The CDR3 loop spans 14 amino acids. The germline V gene encodes CDR1 PRHDT and CDR2 FYEKMQ (reference sequence). The V gene end was trimmed by 0 bases and the J gene end by 5 bases; junction bases not matched to a gene: 4. The CDR3 region is CASSLGRSGDEQYF. CDR3 DNA sequence: TGTGCCAGCAGCTTAGGCCGGAGCGGGGACGAGCAGTACTTC.

Many counts were recorded for this clonotype. V is TRBV5-1 and J is TRBJ2-2; D might be TRBD2 (5 bases). Trimming removed 0 bases at V and 4 bases at J, with 16 bases between. The CDR3 contains 17 residues. CDR1 is SGHRS and CDR2 is YFSETQ in the germline V gene. The chain's CDR3 is CASSLGAVEGSTGELFF. The CDR3 DNA sequence: TGCGCCAGCAGCTTGGGAGCCGTCGAGGGTAGCACCGGGGAGCTGTTTTTT.

There are many counts of this clonotype. The V gene is TRBV5-1, the J gene TRBJ2-7; TRBD1 is a possible D gene (6 bases). The CDR3 covers 15 residues. The germline gives CDR1 SGHRS, CDR2 YFSETQ. Trimming removed 4 bases at V and 4 bases at J, with 18 bases between. CDR3 sequence reads: CASSPRAGTPYEQYF. For the CDR3, the DNA is TGCGCCAGCAGCCCAAGAGCCGGGACACCTTACGAGCAGTACTTC.

This clonotype occurred many times. This chain joins TRBV28 and TRBJ1-3; 9 nucleotides match TRBD1. The J segment lost 2 bases and the V segment lost 5 bases, leaving 13 bases of the junction unmatched. The V gene's germline CDR1 is MDHEN and CDR2 SYDVKM. This CDR3 comprises 18 residues. CDR3 in amino acids: CASSARDREVYAGNTIYF. The CDR3 DNA reads TGTGCCAGCAGTGCCCGGGACAGGGAGGTTTACGCTGGAAACACCATATATTTT.

This clonotype was detected ten times or more. This chain uses TRBV28 with TRBJ2-6; 8 positions match TRBD1. CDR1 is MDHEN, CDR2 SYDVKM, per germline. The V segment lost 7 bases and the J segment 0 bases; nucleotides outside the gene matches: 8. The CDR3 consists of 17 residues. In nucleotides, the CDR3 is TGTGCCAGCAATCCTACAGGGGGGACCTCTGGGGCCAACGTCCTGACTTTC. Encoded protein: CASNPTGGTSGANVLTF.

The sample holds many counts of this clonotype. This chain joins TRBV6-4 and TRBJ1-1, with 7 bases aligning to TRBD1. The CDR3 covers 11 residues. J gave up 8 bases and V 9 bases, and 6 bases lay outside the gene matches. Looked up from germline, CDR1 is MRHNA and CDR2 is SNTAGT. The CDR3 is CARPNRGEAFF. The CDR3 DNA follows: TGTGCCAGACCAAACAGGGGAGAAGCTTTCTTT.

This clonotype showed up just a few times. This chain uses TRBV20-1 with TRBJ2-7; D is uncertain. The CDR3 length is 13 residues. Trimming took off 7 bases at V and 0 bases at J, with 13 bases between the two ends. Germline loops: CDR1 DFQATT, CDR2 SNEGSKA (reference sequence). CDR3 region: CSEGPPSSYEQYF. The CDR3 region has the DNA TGCAGTGAAGGCCCCCCTAGCTCCTACGAGCAGTACTTC.